The next 26 T cell receptor beta chains were all read from a single sample in a study of regulatory T cells in long-lasting Graves disease. The authors built TCR beta libraries using iRepertoire HTBI primers and Arm-PCR of CDR3 regions. TCRdb re-derived calls from the multiplex PCR reads in MiXCR, one entry per CDR3 protein. The sample contains approximately 350,000 distinct CDR3 sequences, more than 20% of which appear only once. Time point noted: persistent/refractory GD, antithyroid drugs over 5 years with positive TRAb. Construction of the TCR library relied on RNA isolated from PBMCs. The sample in question was peripheral blood mononuclear cells (PBMCs), obtained when the disease was refractory, from a patient treated with antithyroid drugs. Every receptor here comes from a woman in her thirties or forties with Graves disease.

This clonotype was counted a few times. The V gene is TRBV28, the J gene TRBJ2-3; D unclear. The CDR3 loop spans 10 amino acids. V was trimmed by 8 bases and J by 7 bases, leaving 7 bases between them. CDR1 and CDR2 from the germline V gene are MDHEN and SYDVKM. The CDR3 DNA follows: TGTGCCAGCCCTGTTAATACGCAGTATTTT. Protein sequence: CASPVNTQYF. The entire variable domain, with the rest obtained from reference TRBV28 and TRBJ2-3, is as follows: DVKVTQSSRYLVKRTGEKVFLECVQDMDHENMFWYRQDPGLGLRLIYFSYDVKMKEKGDIPEGYSVSREKKERFSLILESASTNQTSMYLCASPVNTQYFGPGTRLTVL.

The rearrangement links TRBV7-9 to TRBJ2-2; D might be TRBD2 (5 bases). The ends were cut back, 2 bases at V and 3 bases at J, with 19 bases in the middle. Germline CDR1 and CDR2: SEHNR and FQNEAQ (reference sequence). The CDR3 is 18 residues long. The CDR3 sequence is CASSLKAGLTSDTGELFF. The CDR3 nucleotides read TGTGCCAGCAGCTTAAAGGCGGGCCTCACGTCCGACACCGGGGAGCTGTTTTTT.

This clonotype was observed a handful of times. The chain carries TRBV18 and TRBJ2-7; no firm D call. From germline, CDR1 is KGHSH and CDR2 LQKENI. The CDR3 has 15 amino acids. Trimming took off 4 bases at V and 5 bases at J, with 18 bases between the two ends. CDR3 protein: CASSLQNPGTHEQYF. The CDR3 nucleotides read TGTGCCAGCTCACTGCAAAACCCCGGCACCCACGAGCAGTACTTC.

The CDR3 sequence: CASSLGSLRGTSGLETQYF. For the CDR3, the DNA is TGTGCCAGCAGCTTGGGATCCCTTAGGGGAACCAGTGGTTTAGAGACCCAGTACTTC. The chain joins TRBV11-3 to TRBJ2-5; D may be TRBD1 (5 bases). Germline values: CDR1 SGHNT, CDR2 YENEEA. CDR3 length: 19 residues. The V gene lost 3 bases and the J gene lost 4 bases, with 27 bases spanning the gap.

This clonotype was picked up many times. V gene TRBV7-6 combines with J gene TRBJ2-7; D is ambiguous. This CDR3 is built from 13 residues. In germline, CDR1 is SGHVS, CDR2 FNYEAQ. V lost 5 bases, J lost 3 bases, and 11 bases lay in between. CDR3 sequence reads: CASSSQPHYEQYF. The CDR3 DNA reads TGTGCCAGCAGCAGCCAGCCCCACTACGAGCAGTACTTC. Full variable domain (rest looked up from reference TRBV7-6 and TRBJ2-7): GAGVSQSPRYKVTKRGQDVALRCDPISGHVSLYWYRQALGQGPEFLTYFNYEAQQDKSGLPNDRFSAERPEGSISTLTIQRTEQRDSAMYRCASSSQPHYEQYFGPGTRLTVT.

Ten or more counts support this clonotype. V usage is TRBV6-5 and J usage is TRBJ2-2; D is uncertain. The CDR3 extends over 13 amino acids. Germline V gene sequence: CDR1 MNHEY, CDR2 SVGAGI. The ends were cut back, 2 bases at V and 6 bases at J, with 7 bases in the middle. The CDR3 region has the DNA TGTGCCAGCAGTTACGAGTGGGCCGGGGAGCTGTTTTTT. Encoded protein: CASSYEWAGELFF.

V usage is TRBV6-1 and J usage is TRBJ2-7; D might be TRBD1 (6 bases). The V gene's germline CDR1 is MNHNS and CDR2 SASEGT. The CDR3 extends over 16 amino acids. The V end was cut by 5 bases, the J end by 3 bases, with 20 bases between. CDR3 sequence reads: CASSQTLTGLIYEQYF. The CDR3 DNA sequence: TGTGCCAGCAGTCAAACACTGACAGGCCTCATCTACGAGCAGTACTTC.

The chain carries TRBV6-5 and TRBJ2-7; a weak D match, TRBD1 (6 bases). The germline V gene encodes CDR1 MNHEY and CDR2 SVGAGI. The CDR3 has 18 residues. Trimming left V 2 bases short and J 0 bases short, with 20 bases between. Written as DNA, the CDR3 is TGTGCCAGCAGTTACATCGGAGAGGGGACACCCGGCTCCTACGAGCAGTACTTC. The encoded protein is CASSYIGEGTPGSYEQYF.

This clonotype was detected many times. The chain carries TRBV28 and TRBJ2-5, with 10 nucleotides matching TRBD1. Matching the DNA end better, TRBJ2-4 makes the J call doubtful. CDR1 MDHEN and CDR2 SYDVKM come from the germline V gene. The CDR3 runs 14 residues. The CDR3 coding sequence is TGTGCCAGCAGTACGTGGACAGGGGGAGGCATTCAGTACTTC. This codes for CASSTWTGGGIQYF.

This clonotype was seen many times. The CDR3 loop is CASSSLARYEQYF. DNA of the CDR3: TGTGCCAGCAGCTCCCTGGCTCGTTACGAGCAGTACTTC. This chain links TRBV11-2 with TRBJ2-7; D remains ambiguous. This CDR3 is 13 amino acids long. The germline gives CDR1 SGHAT, CDR2 FQNNGV. V lost 4 bases and J 4 bases, leaving 11 bases between the germline ends.

This clonotype has ten or more counts. The chain recombines TRBV11-2 with TRBJ1-2; the match to TRBD1 covers 11 bases. Germline assignment: CDR1 SGHAT and CDR2 FQNNGV. J lost 5 bases, V lost 1 base, and 12 bases had no gene match. The CDR3 is 18 residues long. The CDR3 nucleotides read TGTGCCAGCAGCTTAGTCCCGCGGACAGGGGGCAAGGTATATGGCTACACCTTC. Translated: CASSLVPRTGGKVYGYTF. The full variable domain, its missing parts supplied by reference TRBV11-2 and TRBJ1-2, is EAGVAQSPRYKIIEKRQSVAFWCNPISGHATLYWYQQILGQGPKLLIQFQNNGVVDDSQLPKDRFSAERLKGVDSTLKIQPAKLEDSAVYLCASSLVPRTGGKVYGYTFGSGTRLTVV.

The rearrangement links TRBV5-1 to TRBJ1-2; D is undetermined. CDR1 SGHRS and CDR2 YFSETQ come from the germline V gene. There are 15 residues in the CDR3. V lost 3 bases, J lost 1 base, and 13 bases lay in between. The CDR3 region is CASSSNGRYNYGYTF. The CDR3 DNA follows: TGCGCCAGCAGCTCGAACGGACGGTATAACTATGGCTACACCTTC.

This clonotype was counted many times. The chain carries TRBV20-1 and TRBJ2-5; D is ambiguous. The CDR3 extends over 11 amino acids. V was shortened by 3 bases and J by 5 bases, with 7 bases between the two germline ends. CDR1 is DFQATT and CDR2 is SNEGSKA in the germline V gene (reference sequence). The CDR3 loop reads CSARDSETQYF. DNA of the CDR3: TGCAGTGCTAGGGATTCGGAGACCCAGTACTTC.

This chain joins TRBV5-6 and TRBJ1-1, with TRBD1 as a possible D gene (5 bases). CDR1 is SGHDT, CDR2 YYEEEE, per germline. The CDR3 runs 13 residues. V shed 3 bases and J shed 4 bases, with 10 bases lying between them. DNA of the CDR3: TGTGCCAGCAGCTGGGGGGGGTCCACTGAAGCTTTCTTT. As protein: CASSWGGSTEAFF.

The chain combines TRBV20-1 with TRBJ2-5; D might be TRBD1 (6 bases). The CDR3 consists of 14 residues. Trimming removed 6 bases at V and 5 bases at J, with 19 bases between. Germline V gene data show CDR1 as DFQATT and CDR2 as SNEGSKA (reference sequence). The CDR3 is CSAGKTGISETQYF. The DNA for the CDR3 is TGCAGTGCGGGGAAGACAGGAATCTCGGAGACCCAGTACTTC.

V gene TRBV27 combines with J gene TRBJ1-6; no reliable D call. The CDR3 runs to 15 residues. The V end was cut by 3 bases, the J end by 8 bases, with 14 bases between. CDR1 and CDR2 from the germline V gene are MNHEY and SMNVEV (reference sequence). CDR3 nucleotides: TGTGCCAGCAGTTTGAAGGCCATAAGGCATTCACCCCTCCACTTT. Translating it yields CASSLKAIRHSPLHF.

At least ten counts were recorded for this clonotype. This chain joins TRBV11-2 and TRBJ1-1; D not certain. The V gene's germline CDR1 is SGHAT and CDR2 FQNNGV. Trimming stripped 6 bases from V and 7 bases from J, with 15 bases between. The CDR3 extends over 13 amino acids. CDR3 bases: TGTGCCAGCAGTCAAACCCTAGGGCATGAAGCTTTCTTT. This gives the protein CASSQTLGHEAFF.

This clonotype has a handful of counts. J is TRBJ2-5 and V is TRBV20-1; D may correspond to TRBD1 or TRBD2 (6 bases each). V gave up 5 bases and J gave up 6 bases, with 19 bases separating them. CDR3 length: 14 residues. Germline V gene lookup returns CDR1 DFQATT and CDR2 SNEGSKA (reference sequence). CDR3 protein: CSALELEGGKTQYF. CDR3 coding DNA: TGCAGTGCTCTGGAGTTAGAGGGGGGAAAGACCCAGTACTTC.

This clonotype was observed at least ten times. The rearrangement joins TRBV28 to TRBJ2-3, with 10 bases fitting TRBD2. Germline V gives CDR1 MDHEN, CDR2 SYDVKM. The CDR3 covers 15 residues. Trimming took 6 bases from V and 1 from J; bases not matched to a gene: 4. CDR3 sequence reads: CASSTSGARTDTQYF. The CDR3 nucleotides read TGTGCCAGCAGCACTAGCGGGGCCCGCACAGATACGCAGTATTTT.

V and J are TRBV9 and TRBJ1-2; 7 positions match TRBD1. V was pared by 4 bases and J by 5 bases, with 5 bases of the junction left unmatched. This CDR3 spans 13 amino acids. Per the germline V gene, CDR1 is SGDLS and CDR2 is YYNGEE. The CDR3 DNA sequence: TGTGCCAGCAGCCGGGACAGCTCATATGGCTACACCTTC. Its translation: CASSRDSSYGYTF. Based on the CDR3 plus reference TRBV9 and TRBJ1-2, the full variable domain is DSGVTQTPKHLITATGQRVTLRCSPRSGDLSVYWYQQSLDQGLQFLIQYYNGEERAKGNILERFSAQQFPDLHSELNLSSLELGDSALYFCASSRDSSYGYTFGSGTRLTVV.

This clonotype was observed a handful of times. The rearrangement links TRBV28 to TRBJ2-1, with D possibly TRBD2 on 5 matching bases. Germline loops: CDR1 MDHEN, CDR2 SYDVKM. V was cut by 6 bases and J by 6 bases, with 15 bases left in between. This CDR3 contains 14 residues. CDR3 sequence: CASRFRTSINEQFF. DNA of the CDR3: TGTGCCAGCAGATTTAGGACTTCAATCAATGAGCAGTTCTTC.

This clonotype was recorded at least ten times. V usage is TRBV11-2 and J usage is TRBJ1-1, with D tentatively TRBD1 (6 bases). The V end lost 6 bases, the J end lost 4 bases, and 15 bases lay between the germline ends. The CDR3 consists of 14 residues. Germline V CDR1 and CDR2: SGHAT, FQNNGV. CDR3 DNA sequence: TGTGCCAGCAGATTATCGGGGGCTGGCACTGAAGCTTTCTTT. Its translation is CASRLSGAGTEAFF.

This clonotype was recorded many times. The chain joins TRBV6-1 to TRBJ2-7; D call uncertain. From germline, CDR1 is MNHNS and CDR2 SASEGT. The CDR3 is 15 residues long. Between the trimmed V and J ends, which lost 6 bases and 1 base, there was a span of 16 bases. CDR3 amino acids: CASRRLTKASYEQYF. CDR3 sequence (DNA): TGTGCCAGCAGGCGCCTCACTAAGGCATCCTACGAGCAGTACTTC.

The rearrangement links TRBV6-5 to TRBJ1-1; TRBD1 aligns across 8 bases. Germline CDR1 and CDR2: MNHEY and SVGAGI. Trimming cost V 4 bases and J 8 bases; bases outside gene matches: 9. The CDR3 is 14 amino acids. CDR3: CASSSRQGIFEAFF. The CDR3 region has the DNA TGTGCCAGCAGTTCCAGACAGGGGATTTTCGAAGCTTTCTTT.

This clonotype was counted only a few times. The chain links TRBV20-1 to TRBJ2-2, with D maybe TRBD2 (6 bases). The CDR3 runs 14 residues. V was cut by 6 bases and J by 4 bases, with 15 bases left in between. Germline V CDR1 and CDR2: DFQATT, SNEGSKA (reference sequence). The CDR3 spells CSAQAGPSTGELFF. In DNA, the CDR3 is TGCAGTGCCCAGGCGGGGCCGAGCACCGGGGAGCTGTTTTTT.

The chain has TRBV4-2 and TRBJ2-7; TRBD2 agrees at 8 bases. This CDR3 is built from 14 residues. Looked up from germline, CDR1 is LGHNA and CDR2 is YNFKEQ. V shed 2 bases and J 5 bases; nucleotides not matched to a gene: 5. The CDR3 DNA follows: TGTGCCAGCAGCCAAAACCAGCGGGAGAACGAGCAGTACTTC. Protein: CASSQNQRENEQYF.